This TCR beta chain was retrieved from a study of T-cell reconstitution after alpha-beta-depleted transplantation in children. For TCRbeta, the library was prepared with unique molecular identifiers. Each CDR3 protein is one row after TCRdb ran MiXCR on the PCR reads. Among some 300,000 distinct CDR3 sequences, 10% were seen once, and the ten largest hold more than 2%. This clonotype was picked up many times. The CDR3 runs to 12 residues. With 6 bases removed from V and 4 bases from J, the gap between germline ends came to 11 bases. Germline CDR1 reads DFQATT; CDR2 reads SNEGSKA (reference sequence). The rearrangement links TRBV20-1 to TRBJ2-3; weak D call: TRBD1 (6 bases). Sequences were derived from PBMCs from the stem cell graft donor, sampled from the stem cell graft. The origin of this receptor is a human donor who donated a stem cell graft to a child with acute lymphoblastic leukemia. CDR3 amino acids: CSAYGTSDTQYF. Written as DNA, the CDR3 is TGCAGTGCCTACGGGACATCAGATACGCAGTATTTT.